The rows below give T cell receptor beta chains drawn from one sample of a study of T cell responses to AZD1222 COVID-19 vaccine. The repertoire was sequenced with immunoSEQ multiplex PCR; TCRdb's copy has only in-frame clones and lacks some. The sample contains about 140,000 clones, almost 95% of which appear only once. This specimen consisted of peripheral blood, obtained on day 0 of AZD1222 vaccination. All receptors come from an adult in good health. Each CDR3 is given with its conserved first and last residue. The order of the fields is J gene, clone size, D gene, V gene, CDR3 protein, CDR3 DNA. A D gene is named only where the DNA matches it firmly. Size tells how often a clone was seen (once, few, many) or the class of an expanded clone, and some rows leave it out.

TRBJ2-5,-,-,TRBV5-1,CASSRSASVSETQYF,TGCGCCAGCAGCCGTTCAGCCTCGGTTTCAGAGACCCAGTACTTC
TRBJ2-3,-,TRBD2,TRBV7-9,CASSLTGGRSDTQYF,TGTGCCAGCAGCTTAACGGGCGGGAGGTCGGATACGCAGTATTTT
TRBJ1-4,-,TRBD1,TRBV18,CASSPGTGGTDEKLFF,TGTGCCAGCTCACCCGGGACGGGAGGGACAGATGAAAAACTGTTTTTT
TRBJ2-7,-,TRBD1,TRBV27,CASSSSDRGRDEQYF,TGTGCCAGCAGTTCGTCCGACAGGGGGCGCGACGAGCAGTACTTC
TRBJ2-1,once,-,TRBV6-4,CASSDYEGGEQFF,TGTGCCAGCAGTGACTATGAAGGGGGGGAGCAGTTCTTC
TRBJ2-4,-,-,TRBV18,CASSPQGIENIQYF,TGTGCCAGCTCACCACAGGGAATTGAAAACATTCAGTACTTC
TRBJ2-7,once,-,TRBV5-1,CASSLGSQVSEQYF,TGCGCCAGCAGCTTGGGAAGTCAGGTGAGCGAGCAGTACTTC
TRBJ1-1,-,-,TRBV18,CASSPASQTVNTEAFF,TGTGCCAGCTCACCCGCGTCCCAGACGGTGAACACTGAAGCTTTCTTT
TRBJ1-2,-,-,TRBV7-2,CASSSTDHGGYTF,TGTGCCAGCAGCTCGACGGACCACGGGGGCTACACCTTC
TRBJ1-1,-,-,TRBV30,CAWSAGVGLNTEAFF,TGTGCCTGGAGTGCAGGGGTCGGGTTGAACACTGAAGCTTTCTTT
TRBJ2-2,few,-,TRBV11-3,CASSSGAGNTGELFF,TGTGCCAGCAGCTCAGGGGCGGGGAACACCGGGGAGCTGTTTTTT
TRBJ2-1,once,-,TRBV6-4,CASRGATYNEQFF,TGTGCCAGCAGGGGGGCTACCTACAATGAGCAGTTCTTC
TRBJ1-6,-,TRBD1,TRBV5-6,CASSSWTGSNNSPLHF,TGTGCCAGCAGCTCATGGACAGGGTCAAATAATTCACCCCTCCACTTT
TRBJ1-3,-,TRBD1,TRBV27,CASSPDRASGNTIYF,TGTGCCAGCAGCCCCGACAGGGCTAGTGGAAACACCATATATTTT